This record looks at one TCR beta chain sequence and its context. The junction departs from the called germline gene at one end, perhaps through a read error. This entry belongs to a study of blood T cells in healthy people across ages. Looked up from germline, CDR1 is DFQATT and CDR2 is SNEGSKA (reference sequence). This CDR3 comprises 15 residues. Primers used in a second PCR of about 6 to 12 cycles were a sample-barcoded 5' primer and a J-beta primer mix. TCRdb re-called the 5' RACE reads with MiXCR, one entry per CDR3 protein. Of fewer than 900,000 distinct CDR3 sequences in the sample, approximately 49% were seen once.

The TCR originated in a woman in her sixties or seventies in good health. V gene TRBV20-1 combines with J gene TRBJ1-4, with D maybe TRBD1 (5 bases). The sequencing sample was made of blood. This CDR3 is CSAREGPGTNGKLFF. The CDR3 nucleotides are TGCAGTGCTAGAGAGGGTCCGGGGACTAATGGAAAACTGTTTTTT.